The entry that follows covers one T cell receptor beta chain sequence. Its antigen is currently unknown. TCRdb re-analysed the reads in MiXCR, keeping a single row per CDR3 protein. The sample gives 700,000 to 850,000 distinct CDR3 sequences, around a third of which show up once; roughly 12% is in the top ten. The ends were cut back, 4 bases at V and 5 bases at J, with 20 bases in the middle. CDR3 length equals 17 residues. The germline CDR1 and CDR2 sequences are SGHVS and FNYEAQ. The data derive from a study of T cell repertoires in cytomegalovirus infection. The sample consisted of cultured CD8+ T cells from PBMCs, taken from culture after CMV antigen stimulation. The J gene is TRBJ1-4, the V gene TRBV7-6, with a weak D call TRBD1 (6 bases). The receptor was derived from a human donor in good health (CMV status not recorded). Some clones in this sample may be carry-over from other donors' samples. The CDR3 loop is CASSSTWGDRLNEKLFF. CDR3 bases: TGTGCCAGCAGCTCAACCTGGGGCGACAGGTTAAATGAAAAACTGTTTTTT.